The 21 T cell receptor beta chains below were found in one sample sequenced in a study of OX40 agonist ivuxolimab in advanced cancers. Data came from immunoSEQ multiplex PCR; TCRdb stores just in-frame clones and leaves some out. The sample has under 80,000 clones, more than 85% seen once. This sample comprised CD4+ or CD8+ T cells sorted from blood, obtained in a trial of the OX40 agonist ivuxolimab. These receptors all stem from an adult with an advanced solid tumor such as melanoma, head and neck, liver or kidney cancer.

This clone was recorded once. The rearrangement joins TRBV9 to TRBJ1-4; D is ambiguous. V was pared by 5 bases and J by 8 bases, with 19 bases between. The CDR3 covers 15 residues. The V gene's germline CDR1 is SGDLS and CDR2 YYNGEE. The CDR3 DNA reads TGTGCCAGCAGTCACCGGGGTAGTGGTAAAGAAAAACTGTTTTTT. Protein: CASSHRGSGKEKLFF. Full variable domain (remainder filled in from reference TRBV9 and TRBJ1-4): DSGVTQTPKHLITATGQRVTLRCSPRSGDLSVYWYQQSLDQGLQFLIQYYNGEERAKGNILERFSAQQFPDLHSELNLSSLELGDSALYFCASSHRGSGKEKLFFGSGTQLSVL.

The chain uses TRBV5-1 and TRBJ2-2; the D gene is possibly TRBD1 (5 bases). V was cut by 5 bases and J by 6 bases, with 14 bases left in between. The CDR3 sequence is 14 residues long. From germline, CDR1 is SGHRS and CDR2 YFSETQ. CDR3 region: CASRREGVAGELFF. CDR3 coding DNA: TGCGCCAGCAGAAGAGAAGGGGTGGCCGGGGAGCTGTTTTTT.

V gene TRBV6-4 combines with J gene TRBJ2-5, with 10 bases aligning to TRBD2. Germline-derived CDR1 and CDR2 are MRHNA and SNTAGT. The V segment lost 5 bases and the J segment 2 bases; nucleotides outside the gene matches: 2. This CDR3 is built from 14 residues. In nucleotides, the CDR3 is TGTGCCAGCAGTAGCGGGGGGGATCAAGAGACCCAGTACTTC. Amino acids: CASSSGGDQETQYF.

The gene calls are TRBV5-5 and TRBJ1-1, with 7 bases identical to TRBD1. The CDR3 is 13 amino acids. Looked up from germline, CDR1 is SGHKS and CDR2 is YYEKEE (reference sequence). The trim removed 3 bases at V and 2 bases at J, leaving 1 base unmatched. DNA for the CDR3: TGTGCCAGCAGCTGGGACAGAAACACTGAAGCTTTCTTT. This gives the protein CASSWDRNTEAFF.

The chain employs TRBV5-1 and TRBJ2-2; 9 positions agree with TRBD2. Trimming cost V 4 bases and J 7 bases; bases outside gene matches: 8. In germline, CDR1 is SGHRS, CDR2 YFSETQ. The length of the CDR3 is 15 residues. CDR3 bases: TGCGCCAGCAGCCGTAGCGGGGGATTTGACGGGGAGCTGTTTTTT. The encoded protein is CASSRSGGFDGELFF.

The rearrangement uses TRBV9 and TRBJ2-3; tentatively, D is TRBD2 (6 bases). CDR3 length: 14 residues. In germline, CDR1 is SGDLS, CDR2 YYNGEE. Trimming stripped 0 bases from V and 9 bases from J, with 14 bases between. This CDR3 is CASSVGRGRQTQYF. As DNA, the CDR3 is TGTGCCAGCAGCGTAGGGAGAGGGAGGCAGACGCAGTATTTT.

The CDR3 sequence is CASSVEPGPGYEKLFF. The CDR3 DNA reads TGCGCCAGCAGCGTTGAGCCGGGACCGGGATATGAAAAACTGTTTTTT. This chain uses TRBV5-1 with TRBJ1-4, with TRBD1 as a possible D gene (5 bases). The germline CDR1 and CDR2 sequences are SGHRS and YFSETQ. Trimming took 4 bases from V and 6 from J, leaving 19 bases between them. The CDR3 is 16 residues long.

V and J are TRBV5-4 and TRBJ2-7; 10 bases line up with TRBD1. This CDR3 has 14 residues. The trim removed 5 bases at V and 3 bases at J, leaving 5 bases unmatched. Germline V CDR1 and CDR2: SGHNT, YYREEE (reference sequence). CDR3 region: CASRTGTGDYEQYF. CDR3 bases: TGTGCCAGCAGAACCGGGACAGGGGACTACGAGCAGTACTTC.

This clone was found once. This sequence joins TRBV6-5 and TRBJ2-7; 7 positions agree with TRBD2. The junction had 10 bases not matched to a gene; V was cut back by 2 bases and J by 6 bases. CDR1 and CDR2 (germline): MNHEY, SVGAGI. The length of the CDR3 is 15 residues. DNA of the CDR3: TGTGCCAGCAGTTACCAGCAGGGAGGGAGCGGCGAGCAGTACTTC. The encoded protein is CASSYQQGGSGEQYF.

V and J are TRBV13 and TRBJ2-7; TRBD2 matches at 13 bases. Germline-derived CDR1 and CDR2 are PRHDT and FYEKMQ (reference sequence). V lost 6 bases to trimming and J lost 0 bases; unmatched junction nucleotides: 8. The CDR3 runs 17 residues. The chain's CDR3 is CASRLGTSGASSYEQYF. The CDR3 nucleotides are TGTGCCAGCAGGCTCGGGACTAGCGGGGCTAGCTCCTACGAGCAGTACTTC.

The chain employs TRBV27 and TRBJ2-7; D gene uncertain. The germline V gene encodes CDR1 MNHEY and CDR2 SMNVEV (reference sequence). V was pared by 3 bases and J by 2 bases, with 8 bases between. The CDR3 contains 13 residues. In nucleotides, the CDR3 is TGTGCCAGCAGTTTTGACGGAGCCTACGAGCAGTACTTC. This translates into CASSFDGAYEQYF.

The V call is TRBV6-5, the J call TRBJ2-1, with TRBD1 as a possible D gene (5 bases). Trimming shortened V by 6 bases and J by 2 bases, and 14 bases separated the two germline ends. CDR1 MNHEY and CDR2 SVGAGI come from the germline V gene. The CDR3 runs 15 residues. In DNA, the CDR3 is TGTGCCAGCAGCCCCGGGCAGGGCCCCTACAATGAGCAGTTCTTC. Amino acid sequence: CASSPGQGPYNEQFF.

This chain links TRBV5-5 with TRBJ1-6; no firm D call. This CDR3 spans 13 amino acids. CDR1 is SGHKS and CDR2 is YYEKEE in the germline V gene (reference sequence). Trimming shortened V by 1 base and J by 4 bases, and 3 bases separated the two germline ends. The CDR3 coding sequence is TGTGCCAGCAGCTTGAGTTATAATTCACCCCTCCACTTT. Amino acid sequence: CASSLSYNSPLHF.

The CDR3 nucleotides read TGTGCCAGCAGCAGTCGGCCCTCCGTCGGGGAGCTGTTTTTT. The encoded protein is CASSSRPSVGELFF. The chain has TRBV13 and TRBJ2-2; D is ambiguous. The germline V gene encodes CDR1 PRHDT and CDR2 FYEKMQ (reference sequence). The V gene lost 5 bases and the J gene lost 7 bases, with 14 bases spanning the gap. The CDR3 consists of 14 residues.

This clone was found once. This chain joins TRBV6-6 and TRBJ2-1, with 10 bases that match TRBD1. V lost 6 bases and J lost 8; bases outside the gene matches: 7. The germline V gene has CDR1 MNHNY and CDR2 SVGAGI (reference sequence). This CDR3 contains 14 residues. CDR3 residues: CASSPGQGIDEQFF. DNA for the CDR3: TGTGCCAGCAGCCCGGGACAGGGGATCGATGAGCAGTTCTTC.

The gene calls are TRBV27 and TRBJ2-1; possible D gene TRBD2, 5 bases. CDR3 length: 15 amino acids. Germline V gives CDR1 MNHEY, CDR2 SMNVEV (reference sequence). V lost 1 base and J lost 7, with 14 bases in between. CDR3 sequence reads: CASSLFRLARNEQFF. The CDR3 nucleotides read TGTGCCAGCAGTTTATTTCGGCTAGCCAGGAATGAGCAGTTCTTC.

V gene TRBV27 combines with J gene TRBJ1-5, with 7 bases lining up with TRBD1. The V segment lost 5 bases and the J segment 4 bases; nucleotides outside the gene matches: 2. Germline V gene data show CDR1 as MNHEY and CDR2 as SMNVEV (reference sequence). The CDR3 runs to 13 residues. This CDR3 is CASSTTGNQPQHF. As DNA, the CDR3 is TGTGCCAGCAGTACGACAGGGAATCAGCCCCAGCATTTT.

The CDR3 here is CASSVETGKGYGYTF. The CDR3 coding sequence is TGTGCCAGCAGCGTAGAAACAGGGAAGGGCTATGGCTACACCTTC. This chain joins TRBV9 and TRBJ1-2, with D possibly TRBD1 on 6 matching bases. Germline V gene lookup returns CDR1 SGDLS and CDR2 YYNGEE. The CDR3 runs to 15 residues. V was pared by 0 bases and J by 4 bases, with 13 bases between.

V is TRBV15 and J is TRBJ1-6, with a tentative D call TRBD1 (5 bases). The V end was cut by 0 bases, the J end by 8 bases, with 14 bases between. The germline CDR1 and CDR2 sequences are LNHNV and YYDKDF (reference sequence). There are 16 residues in the CDR3. DNA of the CDR3: TGTGCCACCAGCAGAGATCGGGAGGGGTTGGATTCACCCCTCCACTTT. It specifies CATSRDREGLDSPLHF.

The chain couples TRBV27 to TRBJ2-1; D call uncertain. Trimming left V 5 bases short and J 2 bases short, with 7 bases between. Germline CDR1 and CDR2: MNHEY and SMNVEV (reference sequence). The CDR3 has 13 residues. The CDR3 region has the DNA TGTGCCAGCAGTAATGGGCCCTACAATGAGCAGTTCTTC. This encodes CASSNGPYNEQFF.

The chain is built from TRBV9 and TRBJ1-1, with a tentative D call TRBD1 (5 bases). The CDR3 consists of 12 residues. V was pared by 3 bases and J by 8 bases, with 11 bases between. The germline gives CDR1 SGDLS, CDR2 YYNGEE. The chain's CDR3 is CASSGDSPEAFF. In nucleotides, the CDR3 is TGTGCCAGCAGCGGCGACAGTCCCGAAGCTTTCTTT.